This TCR beta chain stems from a study of shared clonotypes between healthy human individuals. The study, taken as a whole, reports: Clonotypes which were not shared had lower generation probabilities than clonotypes that all four donors shared. Sequencing of the sorted subsets was shown by rarefaction to be incomplete despite large depth.

Worth noting for this clone: Its specificity is unknown.

Profiled with immunoSEQ multiplex PCR; TCRdb holds only in-frame clones, not every one. The table shows 1,100,000 or so clones, with roughly 74% occurring only once. There are 16 residues in the CDR3. Per the germline V gene, CDR1 is MNHNY and CDR2 is SVGAGI (reference sequence). Trimming left V 6 bases short and J 4 bases short, with 18 bases between. The sequence derives from a man between 18 and 35 years old in good health. Some clones in this sample may be carry-over from other donors' samples. Sequencing was performed on memory CD4+ T cells from PBMCs. As to subset: CD45RA-negative fraction. The chain recombines TRBV6-6 with TRBJ1-4, with D uncertain. The CDR3 region has the DNA TGTGCCAGCAGCCTCTCACGGCGGGTAGATAATGAAAAACTGTTTTTT. It codes for CASSLSRRVDNEKLFF.